Shown below are 16 T cell receptor beta chains from a single sample sequenced in a study of blood T cell repertoires in COVID-19. TCRdb's copy holds only in-frame clones and misses some; the assay was immunoSEQ multiplex PCR. Here the sample spans around 100,000 clones, about 91% being singletons. The sequenced sample was peripheral blood. These receptors were obtained from a man aged 50 or older with acute or convalescent COVID-19.

The V gene is TRBV24-1, the J gene TRBJ2-1, with a tentative D call TRBD2 (5 bases). The CDR3 sequence is 15 residues long. CDR1 and CDR2 from the germline V gene are KGHDR and SFDVKD. Trimming cost V 3 bases and J 7 bases, with 15 bases left between them. DNA of the CDR3: TGTGCCACCAGTGATGCGACAACAAGGAGGAATGAGCAGTTCTTC. Residues: CATSDATTRRNEQFF.

The chain has TRBV5-1 and TRBJ2-2; 7 bases fit TRBD1. Per germline, CDR1 SGHRS and CDR2 YFSETQ. The trim removed 0 bases at V and 2 bases at J, leaving 4 bases unmatched. CDR3 length: 16 amino acids. The CDR3, as DNA: TGCGCCAGCAGCTTGGAGACAGGGATTAACACCGGGGAGCTGTTTTTT. Residues: CASSLETGINTGELFF. Looking up the rest from reference TRBV5-1 and TRBJ2-2 gives the full variable domain: KAGVTQTPRYLIKTRGQQVTLSCSPISGHRSVSWYQQTPGQGLQFLFEYFSETQRNKGNFPGRFSGRQFSNSRSEMNVSTLELGDSALYLCASSLETGINTGELFFGEGSRLTVL.

V and J are TRBV10-3 and TRBJ1-1; no reliable D call. The CDR3 runs 12 residues. V was cut by 10 bases and J by 1 base, with 10 bases left in between. CDR1 and CDR2 from the germline V gene are ENHRY and SYGVKD. CDR3 loop: CATSGGNTEAFF. CDR3 in DNA: TGTGCCACCTCCGGTGGGAACACTGAAGCTTTCTTT.

The chain has TRBV5-1 and TRBJ1-4; tentative D call: TRBD1 (6 bases). This CDR3 region has 13 residues. V lost 3 bases and J 8 bases, leaving 11 bases between the germline ends. The germline V gene has CDR1 SGHRS and CDR2 YFSETQ. Here the CDR3 reads CASSWDKREKLFF. The DNA for the CDR3 is TGCGCCAGCAGCTGGGACAAGAGAGAAAAACTGTTTTTT.

There are a few counts of this clone. This chain links TRBV29-1 with TRBJ1-1; TRBD1 agrees at 9 bases. Per the germline V gene, CDR1 is SQVTM and CDR2 is ANQGSEA. The V gene end was trimmed by 7 bases and the J gene end by 5 bases; junction bases not matched to a gene: 8. The CDR3 length is 13 residues. The CDR3 is CSGTGVMGTEAFF. DNA for the CDR3: TGCAGCGGGACAGGGGTTATGGGGACTGAAGCTTTCTTT. The full variable domain, its missing parts supplied by reference TRBV29-1 and TRBJ1-1, is SAVISQKPSRDICQRGTSLTIQCQVDSQVTMMFWYRQQPGQSLTLIATANQGSEATYESGFVIDKFPISRPNLTFSTLTVSNMSPEDSSIYLCSGTGVMGTEAFFGQGTRLTVV.

J is TRBJ2-1 and V is TRBV2; 14 bases map to TRBD2. Germline values: CDR1 SNHLY, CDR2 FYNNEI. The CDR3 loop spans 15 amino acids. Trimming cost V 6 bases and J 9 bases; bases outside gene matches: 7. CDR3 coding DNA: TGTGCCAGCAGCCGGGGACTAGCGGGGGCTACTGAGCAGTTCTTC. This sequence encodes CASSRGLAGATEQFF.

This sequence joins TRBV5-1 and TRBJ2-1; 8 bases are shared with TRBD2. The junction had 8 bases not matched to a gene; V was cut back by 0 bases and J by 9 bases. Germline values: CDR1 SGHRS, CDR2 YFSETQ. The CDR3 runs to 15 residues. CDR3 nucleotide sequence: TGCGCCAGCAGCTTGGATACGGGGGGGCCTATTGAGCAGTTCTTC. Its protein product is CASSLDTGGPIEQFF. Full variable domain (remainder filled in from reference TRBV5-1 and TRBJ2-1): KAGVTQTPRYLIKTRGQQVTLSCSPISGHRSVSWYQQTPGQGLQFLFEYFSETQRNKGNFPGRFSGRQFSNSRSEMNVSTLELGDSALYLCASSLDTGGPIEQFFGPGTRLTVL.

The chain combines TRBV19 with TRBJ2-1; 13 nucleotides line up with TRBD2. Germline trimming cut 2 bases from V and 2 bases from J; bases unmatched to any gene: 9. This CDR3 is built from 19 residues. Per germline, CDR1 LNHDA and CDR2 SQIVND (reference sequence). CDR3 nucleotides: TGTGCCAGTAGTATATTCGGAACTAGCGGGGGGGCAACCTACAATGAGCAGTTCTTC. Protein product: CASSIFGTSGGATYNEQFF.

The V gene is TRBV5-1, the J gene TRBJ2-5; 12 positions agree with TRBD2. Trimming cost V 5 bases and J 5 bases; bases outside gene matches: 10. Germline V gives CDR1 SGHRS, CDR2 YFSETQ. The CDR3 totals 16 residues. DNA for the CDR3: TGCGCCAGCAGTCAGACTAGCGGGGGACTGCGGGAGACCCAGTACTTC. It encodes CASSQTSGGLRETQYF.

The chain uses TRBV6-5 and TRBJ1-2, with no clear D. Between the trimmed V and J ends, which lost 0 bases and 7 bases, there was a span of 12 bases. Germline lookup yields CDR1 MNHEY and CDR2 SVGAGI. This CDR3 contains 14 residues. The DNA of the CDR3 is TGTGCCAGCAGTTACTCAAAAGTCTCGGGTGGCTACACCTTC. Translating gives CASSYSKVSGGYTF.

The chain is built from TRBV5-4 and TRBJ2-1; 7 nucleotides line up with TRBD1. This CDR3 comprises 16 residues. In germline, CDR1 is SGHNT, CDR2 YYREEE (reference sequence). J lost 9 bases, V lost 3 bases, and 15 bases had no gene match. CDR3 coding DNA: TGTGCCAGCAGCTGGGGACAGTTTAGTCTGCGTAGTGAGCAGTTCTTC. Protein: CASSWGQFSLRSEQFF.

The chain couples TRBV19 to TRBJ2-1; 10 nucleotides match TRBD1. CDR1 LNHDA and CDR2 SQIVND come from the germline V gene (reference sequence). With V trimmed by 5 bases and J by 5 bases, 3 bases remained unmatched. The CDR3 has 14 residues. CDR3 sequence: CASSGQGVDNEQFF. Written as DNA, the CDR3 is TGTGCCAGTAGTGGACAGGGGGTGGACAATGAGCAGTTCTTC.

The chain recombines TRBV27 with TRBJ1-5, with 10 bases that match TRBD1. CDR3 length equals 17 residues. V was pared by 2 bases and J by 2 bases, with 6 bases of the junction left unmatched. The germline V gene encodes CDR1 MNHEY and CDR2 SMNVEV (reference sequence). CDR3 nucleotides: TGTGCCAGCAGTTTACTCTCGGGACAGGGGCGCAATCAGCCCCAGCATTTT. Encoded protein: CASSLLSGQGRNQPQHF.

The chain has TRBV24-1 and TRBJ2-1; TRBD2 matches 12 bases. There are 18 residues in the CDR3. Germline V lookup: CDR1 KGHDR, CDR2 SFDVKD. With V trimmed by 3 bases and J by 3 bases, 8 bases remained unmatched. The CDR3 loop reads CATSDPGLAGHIYNEQFF. In DNA form, the CDR3 reads TGTGCCACCAGTGATCCTGGACTAGCGGGGCATATCTACAATGAGCAGTTCTTC.

CDR3 in amino acids: CASSSDRGGHQPQHF. The CDR3, as DNA: TGTGCCAGCAGCTCGGACAGGGGAGGTCATCAGCCCCAGCATTTT. The chain links TRBV5-6 to TRBJ1-5, with TRBD1 identical over 9 bases. After removal of 3 bases from V and 5 bases from J, the junction contained 6 bases not matched to a gene. Germline values: CDR1 SGHDT, CDR2 YYEEEE. The CDR3 loop spans 15 amino acids.

This sequence joins TRBV27 and TRBJ1-2, with a possible D match to TRBD1 (6 bases). The CDR3 runs to 15 residues. Germline-derived CDR1 and CDR2 are MNHEY and SMNVEV (reference sequence). V lost 0 bases, J lost 5 bases, and 13 bases lay in between. CDR3 DNA sequence: TGTGCCAGCAGTTTATCGAACACAGGGTTTTATGGCTACACCTTC. Its translation: CASSLSNTGFYGYTF.